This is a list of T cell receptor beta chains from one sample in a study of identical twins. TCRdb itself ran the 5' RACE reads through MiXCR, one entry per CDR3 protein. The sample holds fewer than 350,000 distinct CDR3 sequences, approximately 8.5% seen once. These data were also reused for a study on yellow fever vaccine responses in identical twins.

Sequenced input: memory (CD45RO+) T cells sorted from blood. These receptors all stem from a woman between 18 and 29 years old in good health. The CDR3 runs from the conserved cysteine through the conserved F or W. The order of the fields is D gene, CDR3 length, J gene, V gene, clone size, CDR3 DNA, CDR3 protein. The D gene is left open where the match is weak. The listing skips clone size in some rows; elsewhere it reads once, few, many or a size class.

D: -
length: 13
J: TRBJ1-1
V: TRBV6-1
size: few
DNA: TGTGCCAGCAGGCCCCCGGGGAACACTGAAGCTTTCTTT
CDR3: CASRPPGNTEAFF

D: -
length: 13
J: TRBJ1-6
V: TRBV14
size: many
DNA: TGTGCCAGCAGCCTCTCGCAGAATTCACCCCTCCACTTT
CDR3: CASSLSQNSPLHF

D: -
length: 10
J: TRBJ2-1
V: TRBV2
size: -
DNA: TGTGCCACCCTAAACAATGAGCAGTTCTTC
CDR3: CATLNNEQFF

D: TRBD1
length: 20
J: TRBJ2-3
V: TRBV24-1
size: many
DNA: TGTGCCACCAGTGATTTGGCGGGACAGGGGGCAGTTGGTGGAACAGATACGCAGTATTTT
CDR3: CATSDLAGQGAVGGTDTQYF

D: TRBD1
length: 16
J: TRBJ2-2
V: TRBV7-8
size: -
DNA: TGTGCCAGCAGCCCCGACAGGGGTACGAGCACCGGGGAGCTGTTTTTT
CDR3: CASSPDRGTSTGELFF

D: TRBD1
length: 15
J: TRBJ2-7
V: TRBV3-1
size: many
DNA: TGTGCCAGCAGCCCAGGAATGGGACAGGTCTACGAGCAGTACTTC
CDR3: CASSPGMGQVYEQYF

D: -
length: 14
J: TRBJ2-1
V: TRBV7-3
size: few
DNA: TGTGCCAGCAGGGAAGGGGCGGCCTACAATGAGCAGTTCTTC
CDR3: CASREGAAYNEQFF

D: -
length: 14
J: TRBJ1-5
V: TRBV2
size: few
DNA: TGTGCCAGCAGCGAACAGGGATGGAATCAGCCCCAGCATTTT
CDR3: CASSEQGWNQPQHF

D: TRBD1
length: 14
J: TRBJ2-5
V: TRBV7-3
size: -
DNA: TGTGCCAGCAGTCGGACAGGGGGCACAGAGACCCAGTACTTC
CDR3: CASSRTGGTETQYF

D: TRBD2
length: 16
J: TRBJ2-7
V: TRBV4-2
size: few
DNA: TGTGCCAGCAGCCAAGCTGCGACTAGCGCTTCCTACGAGCAGTACTTC
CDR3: CASSQAATSASYEQYF

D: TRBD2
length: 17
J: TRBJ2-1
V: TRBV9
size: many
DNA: TGTGCCAGCAGCGTAACACCTAGCGGGAGGGCCGGGCATGAGCAGTTCTTC
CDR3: CASSVTPSGRAGHEQFF

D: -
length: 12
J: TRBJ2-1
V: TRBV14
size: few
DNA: TGTGCCAGCAGCCACAGGGCCCATGAGCAGTTCTTC
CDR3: CASSHRAHEQFF

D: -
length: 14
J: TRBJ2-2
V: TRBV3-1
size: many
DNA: TGTGCCAGCCGTAGGGGAACGAACACCGGGGAGCTGTTTTTT
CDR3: CASRRGTNTGELFF

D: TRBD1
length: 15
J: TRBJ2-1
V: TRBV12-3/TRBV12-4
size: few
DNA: TGTGCCAGCGGGGGGACAGGGCAGTTGAGGAATGAGCAGTTCTTC
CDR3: CASGGTGQLRNEQFF

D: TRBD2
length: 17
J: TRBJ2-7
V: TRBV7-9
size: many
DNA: TGTGCCAGCAGCTCCACTGCCGTCGGCGGGAGGGGTTACGAGCAGTACTTC
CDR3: CASSSTAVGGRGYEQYF

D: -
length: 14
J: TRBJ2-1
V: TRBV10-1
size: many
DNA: TGCGCCAGCAGTGTCGGAAGCTCCTACAATGAGCAGTTCTTC
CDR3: CASSVGSSYNEQFF

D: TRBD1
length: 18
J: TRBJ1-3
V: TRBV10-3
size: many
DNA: TGTGCCATCAGTGACCCCAGACAGGGGAGTTCCTCTGGAAACACCATATATTTT
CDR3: CAISDPRQGSSSGNTIYF

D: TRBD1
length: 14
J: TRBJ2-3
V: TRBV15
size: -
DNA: TGTGCCACCAGCACAACGACAGGGACAGATACGCAGTATTTT
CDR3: CATSTTTGTDTQYF

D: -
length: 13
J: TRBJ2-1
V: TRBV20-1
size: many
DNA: TGCAGTGCAAAGCGGGTAGCTGACAATGAGCAGTTCTTC
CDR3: CSAKRVADNEQFF

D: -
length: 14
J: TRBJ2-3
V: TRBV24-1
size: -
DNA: TGTGCCACCAGTGACCGACGCAGGAGAGATACGCAGTATTTT
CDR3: CATSDRRRRDTQYF